The clone carrying this TCR beta chain was detected ten times or more. Its antigen remains unknown. This specimen belongs to a study of T cell repertoires in cytomegalovirus infection. Whole-study results and caveats: Individuals carrying CMV plus the relevant HLA were identified by cumulative frequency of public TCR beta families. It was HLA-C-restricted CMV-specific TCR beta clonotypes that dominated the response ex vivo.

TCRdb analysed the reads with MiXCR anew, one entry per CDR3 protein. The sample has roughly 280,000 distinct CDR3 sequences, over 8% seen once. Trimming removed 7 bases at V and 2 bases at J, with 8 bases between. The CDR3 is made up of 12 amino acids. CDR1 LNHDA and CDR2 SQIVND come from the germline V gene (reference sequence). The sequencing input was PBMCs. The TCR originated in a human donor in good health (CMV status not recorded). Some clones in this sample may be carry-over from other donors' samples. The V and J genes are TRBV19 and TRBJ1-2; D not certain. The CDR3 here is CASTTENYGYTF. The DNA of the CDR3 is TGTGCCAGTACTACAGAGAACTATGGCTACACCTTC. The full variable domain, rest sourced from reference TRBV19 and TRBJ1-2, is DGGITQSPKYLFRKEGQNVTLSCEQNLNHDAMYWYRQDPGQGLRLIYYSQIVNDFQKGDIAEGYSVSREKKESFPLTVTSAQKNPTAFYLCASTTENYGYTFGSGTRLTVV.